This T cell receptor beta chain was retrieved from a study of metastatic and nonmetastatic thyroid tumors. As for the study in general: Repertoire data that came from the blood and tumor or nodule tissue of malignant and benign thyroid patients were compared. Study-wide results and limits: In both blood and tumor samples, TCR beta diversity was reported significantly higher for malignant than benign nodules.

CDR1 is SNHLY, CDR2 FYNNEI, per germline. With 5 bases removed from V and 4 bases from J, the gap between germline ends came to 12 bases. This CDR3 has 14 residues. Under the authors' procedure: Clinicopathological groups of papillary thyroid cancer showed CDR3 differences that were used to build a distant-metastasis classifier. TCRdb re-clonotyped the PCR reads via MiXCR. These V and J calls are TCRdb output, not the study's own analysis. The sample yields roughly 75,000 clones, 12% seen once. This clone was seen at least ten times. Its matching antigen is unknown. All patients were untreated before thyroid surgery.

This chain connects TRBV2 to TRBJ1-3; no clear D. What was sequenced was tumor tissue. This clonotype was obtained from a female donor with papillary thyroid cancer or a benign thyroid nodule (not recorded which). Some clones in this sample may be carry-over from other donors' samples. The CDR3 region is CASSNRASGNTIYF. In nucleotides, the CDR3 is TGTGCCAGCAGTAATAGGGCATCGGGAAACACCATATATTTT.